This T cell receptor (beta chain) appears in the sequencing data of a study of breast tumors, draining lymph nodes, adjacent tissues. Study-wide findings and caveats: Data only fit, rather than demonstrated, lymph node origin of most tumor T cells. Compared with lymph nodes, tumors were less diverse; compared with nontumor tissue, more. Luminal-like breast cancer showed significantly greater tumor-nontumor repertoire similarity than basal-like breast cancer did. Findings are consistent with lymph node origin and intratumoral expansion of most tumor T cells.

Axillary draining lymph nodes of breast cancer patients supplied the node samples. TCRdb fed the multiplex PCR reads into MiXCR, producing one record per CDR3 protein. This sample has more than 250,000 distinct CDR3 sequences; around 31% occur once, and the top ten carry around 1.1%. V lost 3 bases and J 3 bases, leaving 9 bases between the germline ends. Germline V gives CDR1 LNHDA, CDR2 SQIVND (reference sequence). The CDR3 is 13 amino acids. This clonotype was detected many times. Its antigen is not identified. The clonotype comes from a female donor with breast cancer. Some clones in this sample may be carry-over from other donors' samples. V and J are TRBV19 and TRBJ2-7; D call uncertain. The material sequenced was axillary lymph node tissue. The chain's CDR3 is CASSIRFFYEQYF. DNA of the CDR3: TGTGCCAGTAGTATCCGGTTCTTCTACGAGCAGTACTTC.